This entry features one T cell receptor (beta chain) sequence. TCRdb re-called the 5' RACE reads and gives one entry per CDR3 protein, without DNA. This sample's table reports 500,000 to 700,000 distinct CDR3 sequences. The source of the sample is a study of T cells expressing NK-cell markers. The germline V gene encodes CDR1 SGHRS and CDR2 YFSETQ. The CDR3 consists of 15 residues. Sequenced: blood T cells: a sorted CD56 or NKG2C T cell subset, CD4+ or CD8+ T cells, or bulk PBMC T cells (not recorded which). This TCR derives from a man aged 18 to 35 in good health. V usage is TRBV5-1 and J usage is TRBJ1-2. CDR3: CASSLDRPPGYGYTF.